One T cell receptor beta chain is described in this entry. What it binds is not known. This sample is part of a study of somatic mutations in cytotoxic T cells in rheumatoid arthritis. Overall study results and limits: Patients with a largest CD8+ clone exceeding 20% of CD8+ cells numbered about an eighth of the roughly 65. Age was associated with higher CD8+ clonality in rheumatoid arthritis patients, not in healthy controls.

The CDR3 has 14 amino acids. V shed 0 bases and J shed 8 bases, with 13 bases lying between them. Germline-derived CDR1 and CDR2 are MNHEY and SMNVEV (reference sequence). Generated by immunoSEQ multiplex PCR, the TCRdb table keeps only in-frame clones and is missing some. The sample comprises more than 15,000 clones, approximately 80% of which are singletons, and 15% to 20% rests with the top ten. The clonotype originates from an adult with rheumatoid arthritis. The sequenced sample consisted of CD8+ T cells sorted from blood. The chain couples TRBV27 to TRBJ1-1; D call uncertain. The CDR3 protein is CASSLSSPLVEAFF. CDR3 nucleotides: TGTGCCAGCAGTTTATCGAGTCCACTGGTAGAAGCTTTCTTT.